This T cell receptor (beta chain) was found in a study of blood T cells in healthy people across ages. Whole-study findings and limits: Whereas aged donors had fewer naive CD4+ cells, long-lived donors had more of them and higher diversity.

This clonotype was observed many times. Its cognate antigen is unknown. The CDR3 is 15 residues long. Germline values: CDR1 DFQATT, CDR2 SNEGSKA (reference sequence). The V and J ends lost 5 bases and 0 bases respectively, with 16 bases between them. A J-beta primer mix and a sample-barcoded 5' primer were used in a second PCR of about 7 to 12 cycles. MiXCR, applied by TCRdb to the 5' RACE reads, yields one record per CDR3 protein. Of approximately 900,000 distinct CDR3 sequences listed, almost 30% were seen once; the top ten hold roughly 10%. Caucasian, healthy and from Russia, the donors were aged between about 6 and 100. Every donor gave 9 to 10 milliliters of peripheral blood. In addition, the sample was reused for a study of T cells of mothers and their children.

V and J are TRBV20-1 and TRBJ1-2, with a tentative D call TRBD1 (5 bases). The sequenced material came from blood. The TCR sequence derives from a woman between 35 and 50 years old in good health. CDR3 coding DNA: TGCAGTGCTGACGTGGCAGGGAGGGCTAACTATGGCTACACCTTC. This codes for CSADVAGRANYGYTF.